The clone carrying this TCR beta chain was observed a few times. Its antigen is as yet unknown. Produced via immunoSEQ multiplex PCR; TCRdb's table is partial and in-frame only. The sample yields around 190,000 clones, 85% seen once. The data were obtained in a study of cytomegalovirus exposure and HLA in healthy donors. Whole-study results and caveats: A few CMV-associated chains proved CMV antigen-specific in vitro.

The CDR3 covers 15 residues. Germline CDR1 and CDR2: SGHVS and FQNEAQ. V dropped 2 bases and J dropped 3 bases, with 11 bases sitting between them. The rearrangement joins TRBV7-8 to TRBJ1-5; no clear D. Sequencing was carried out using PBMCs. This TCR was sampled from a man aged 18-30 years in good health and CMV-seropositive. CDR3 nucleotide sequence: TGTGCCAGCAGCTTACTCGGTTACCTCAATCAGCCCCAGCATTTT. Encoded protein: CASSLLGYLNQPQHF.